Presented here are 23 T cell receptor beta chains from one specimen sequenced in a study of OX40 agonist ivuxolimab in advanced cancers. Some clones are missing from TCRdb's copy, which holds only in-frame ones; the method was immunoSEQ multiplex PCR. The table records around 140,000 clones, 90% of them present only once. This specimen was CD4+ or CD8+ T cells sorted from blood, taken in a trial of the OX40 agonist ivuxolimab. These receptors were taken from an adult with an advanced solid tumor such as melanoma, head and neck, liver or kidney cancer.

J is TRBJ1-1 and V is TRBV6-1; D unclear. The CDR3 sequence is 13 residues long. Germline CDR1 MNHNS, CDR2 SASEGT. V was shortened by 7 bases and J by 0 bases, with 9 bases between the two germline ends. The CDR3 coding sequence is TGTGCCAGCAAGGCGTTCATGAACACTGAAGCTTTCTTT. Amino acid sequence: CASKAFMNTEAFF.

The chain joins TRBV11-1 to TRBJ1-3; D possibly corresponds to TRBD1 (6 bases). The V gene's germline CDR1 is SGHAT and CDR2 FQDESV (reference sequence). The CDR3 consists of 14 residues. The germline V and J ends were trimmed by 4 bases and 3 bases, with 10 bases remaining between them. This chain's CDR3 is CASSSGAGGNTIYF. The CDR3 DNA reads TGTGCCAGCAGCTCAGGGGCCGGTGGAAACACCATATATTTT.

The chain employs TRBV9 and TRBJ1-1; TRBD1 is a possible D gene (6 bases). Trimming took off 4 bases at V and 0 bases at J, with 10 bases between the two ends. Germline lookup yields CDR1 SGDLS and CDR2 YYNGEE. The CDR3 is 14 amino acids. CDR3: CASSRGQVNTEAFF. The CDR3 DNA reads as TGTGCCAGCAGCCGGGGACAAGTGAACACTGAAGCTTTCTTT.

The rearrangement links TRBV7-9 to TRBJ2-6; tentatively, D is TRBD1 (6 bases). Germline-derived CDR1 and CDR2 are SEHNR and FQNEAQ (reference sequence). Trimming cost V 0 bases and J 3 bases, with 15 bases left between them. The CDR3 has 18 residues. The DNA for the CDR3 is TGTGCCAGCAGCTTAGCAATCGTGGGGGCAGGTGGGGCCAACGTCCTGACTTTC. It specifies CASSLAIVGAGGANVLTF.

CDR3 sequence (DNA): TGTGCCAGCAGCCTCGAGGCTAGCGGGAGGACAGATACGCAGTATTTT. It codes for CASSLEASGRTDTQYF. The chain is built from TRBV9 and TRBJ2-3; 11 bases are shared with TRBD2. The CDR3 has 16 residues. V lost 4 bases to trimming and J lost 3 bases; unmatched junction nucleotides: 7. From germline, CDR1 is SGDLS and CDR2 YYNGEE.

V and J are TRBV4-2 and TRBJ2-1, with D unresolved. The V end was cut by 4 bases, the J end by 9 bases, with 13 bases between. The germline CDR1 and CDR2 sequences are LGHNA and YNFKEQ. This CDR3 region has 13 residues. CDR3 sequence reads: CASSRRGGTEQFF. The CDR3 DNA sequence: TGTGCCAGCAGCCGCCGAGGCGGCACTGAGCAGTTCTTC.

On this clone: The same CDR3 also results from other DNA sequences found in this sample. The chain recombines TRBV9 with TRBJ2-1; 13 nucleotides line up with TRBD2. V dropped 3 bases and J dropped 2; count of bases not matched to a gene: 2. The germline V gene encodes CDR1 SGDLS and CDR2 YYNGEE. The CDR3 is made up of 16 amino acids. The CDR3 DNA follows: TGTGCCAGCAGCGCGGGGACTAGCGGGACCTACAATGAGCAGTTCTTC. Amino acids: CASSAGTSGTYNEQFF.

The chain joins TRBV5-4 to TRBJ1-1, with D maybe TRBD1 (5 bases). Looked up from germline, CDR1 is SGHNT and CDR2 is YYREEE (reference sequence). The V end was cut by 3 bases, the J end by 1 base, with 10 bases between. The CDR3 is 14 residues long. CDR3 protein: CASSSTTGNTEAFF. CDR3 sequence (DNA): TGTGCCAGCAGCTCAACAACAGGGAACACTGAAGCTTTCTTT.

In nucleotides, the CDR3 is TGTGCCAGCTCACCAATTGGTGGACAGGGTCGTCAGCCCCAGCATTTT. It translates to CASSPIGGQGRQPQHF. The V call is TRBV18, the J call TRBJ1-5, with 8 bases fitting TRBD1. V shed 2 bases and J 6 bases; nucleotides not matched to a gene: 9. The CDR3 is 16 amino acids. CDR1 is KGHSH, CDR2 LQKENI, per germline.

CDR3 in DNA: TGCGCCAGCAGCTTGGAAGTGGGTGGCGCTGAAGCTTTCTTT. This codes for CASSLEVGGAEAFF. The V and J genes are TRBV5-1 and TRBJ1-1, with D uncertain. This CDR3 is 14 amino acids long. Germline V CDR1 and CDR2: SGHRS, YFSETQ. With 0 bases removed from V and 6 bases from J, the gap between germline ends came to 12 bases.

This chain joins TRBV2 and TRBJ2-2; TRBD2 aligns across 11 bases. This CDR3 has 16 amino acids. J was trimmed by 1 base and V by 6 bases; bases with no gene match: 4. Germline CDR1 SNHLY, CDR2 FYNNEI. The CDR3 coding sequence is TGTGCCAGCAGCCCCGGGACTAGCGGGAACACCGGGGAGCTGTTTTTT. This encodes CASSPGTSGNTGELFF.

The rearrangement uses TRBV5-1 and TRBJ2-5; TRBD1 aligns across 8 bases. With 3 bases clipped from V and 5 bases from J, the junction kept 6 bases outside the gene matches. CDR1 is SGHRS and CDR2 is YFSETQ in the germline V gene. The CDR3 spans 14 residues. This CDR3 reads CASSSGQGRETQYF. The CDR3 DNA is TGCGCCAGCAGCTCCGGACAGGGACGGGAGACCCAGTACTTC.

This clone was counted a single time. The V gene is TRBV7-2, the J gene TRBJ1-4, with TRBD1 as a possible D gene (5 bases). V was cut by 4 bases and J by 8 bases, with 14 bases left in between. The CDR3 is made up of 14 amino acids. CDR1 is SGHTA, CDR2 FQGNSA, per germline. CDR3 sequence (DNA): TGTGCCAGCAGCTCCAGGGACCGTCGCGAAAAACTGTTTTTT. This encodes CASSSRDRREKLFF. The full variable domain, rest sourced from reference TRBV7-2 and TRBJ1-4, is GAGVSQSPSNKVTEKGKDVELRCDPISGHTALYWYRQSLGQGLEFLIYFQGNSAPDKSGLPSDRFSAERTGGSVSTLTIQRTQQEDSAVYLCASSSRDRREKLFFGSGTQLSVL.

This rearrangement joins TRBV18 to TRBJ1-5; 10 bases agree with TRBD1. V was pared by 3 bases and J by 6 bases, with 5 bases of the junction left unmatched. The CDR3 is made up of 15 amino acids. Germline V gives CDR1 KGHSH, CDR2 LQKENI. Here the CDR3 reads CASSPGTGVGQPQHF. In nucleotides, the CDR3 is TGTGCCAGCTCACCTGGGACAGGGGTGGGTCAGCCCCAGCATTTT.

V usage is TRBV10-3 and J usage is TRBJ1-2; 9 nucleotides align to TRBD1. The V gene end was trimmed by 6 bases and the J gene end by 3 bases; junction bases not matched to a gene: 11. The germline V gene has CDR1 ENHRY and CDR2 SYGVKD. This CDR3 spans 16 amino acids. The CDR3 nucleotides are TGTGCCATCAGATCTGGGACAGGGTTGGGTCACTATGGCTACACCTTC. This sequence encodes CAIRSGTGLGHYGYTF.

The V and J genes are TRBV10-1 and TRBJ2-5; the D call may be TRBD1 or TRBD2 (5 bases each). Germline-derived CDR1 and CDR2 are WNHNN and SYGVQD (reference sequence). CDR3 length equals 13 residues. V gave up 6 bases and J gave up 3 bases, with 11 bases separating them. The CDR3 region has the DNA TGCGCCAGCAGCCGGGACGGTAAAGAGACCCAGTACTTC. Residues: CASSRDGKETQYF.

The rearrangement joins TRBV25-1 to TRBJ1-4; D is unclear. CDR1 and CDR2 (germline): MGHDK, SYGVNS. CDR3 size: 15 residues. The germline V and J ends were trimmed by 2 bases and 8 bases, with 15 bases remaining between them. CDR3 residues: CASSEPGPLREKLFF. CDR3 coding DNA: TGTGCCAGCAGTGAACCGGGTCCACTGCGAGAAAAACTGTTTTTT.

This clone was found a few times. The gene calls are TRBV4-2 and TRBJ1-1; the match to TRBD1 covers 7 bases. After removal of 4 bases from V and 1 base from J, the junction contained 6 bases not matched to a gene. The CDR3 is 15 residues long. Germline lookup yields CDR1 LGHNA and CDR2 YNFKEQ. CDR3 residues: CASSRLDRENTEAFF. CDR3 bases: TGTGCCAGCAGCCGGCTTGACAGGGAGAACACTGAAGCTTTCTTT.

The chain employs TRBV10-3 and TRBJ2-1; 10 positions agree with TRBD1. The germline V gene has CDR1 ENHRY and CDR2 SYGVKD. V dropped 5 bases and J dropped 6; count of bases not matched to a gene: 4. The CDR3 extends over 14 amino acids. The CDR3 DNA reads as TGTGCCATCAGTCGAGGGACAGGGGCCAATGAGCAGTTCTTC. Translating gives CAISRGTGANEQFF.

This chain links TRBV19 with TRBJ1-1; 8 bases agree with TRBD1. The germline CDR1 and CDR2 sequences are LNHDA and SQIVND (reference sequence). The CDR3 spans 14 residues. The V and J ends lost 7 bases and 0 bases, in that order; junction bases with no gene match: 4. CDR3 in amino acids: CASTTDRVNTEAFF. CDR3 in DNA: TGTGCCAGTACCACGGACAGGGTGAACACTGAAGCTTTCTTT. Full variable domain (missing parts from reference TRBV19 and TRBJ1-1): DGGITQSPKYLFRKEGQNVTLSCEQNLNHDAMYWYRQDPGQGLRLIYYSQIVNDFQKGDIAEGYSVSREKKESFPLTVTSAQKNPTAFYLCASTTDRVNTEAFFGQGTRLTVV.

In DNA form, the CDR3 reads TGTGCCAGCAGCAGGACGAGGAACACTGAAGCTTTCTTT. This sequence encodes CASSRTRNTEAFF. The gene calls are TRBV11-3 and TRBJ1-1; D ambiguous. From germline, CDR1 is SGHNT and CDR2 YENEEA. The V and J ends lost 5 bases and 1 base respectively, with 8 bases between them. The CDR3 is 13 amino acids.

This chain joins TRBV11-3 and TRBJ2-7; D unresolved. The CDR3 length is 13 residues. V was trimmed by 0 bases and J by 6 bases, leaving 9 bases between them. The germline CDR1 and CDR2 sequences are SGHNT and YENEEA. CDR3 residues: CASSLDHFSEQYF. In nucleotides, the CDR3 is TGTGCCAGCAGCTTAGATCATTTCTCCGAGCAGTACTTC.

This sequence joins TRBV6-5 and TRBJ2-7; 7 bases agree with TRBD1. This CDR3 contains 15 residues. The V segment lost 6 bases and the J segment 0 bases; nucleotides outside the gene matches: 8. Germline CDR1 and CDR2: MNHEY and SVGAGI. This CDR3 is CASSRGQSSSYEQYF. In DNA, the CDR3 is TGTGCCAGCAGCAGGGGACAGTCGAGCTCCTACGAGCAGTACTTC.